The entry below gives a single TCR beta chain sequence along with its context. Its specificity is not known. At one boundary the junction diverges from the germline segment, which might be a read error. This entry belongs to a study of identical twins. This CDR3 spans 14 amino acids. Unique molecular identifiers were present on cDNA, and template switching added a universal primer site. TCRdb analysed the 5' RACE reads with MiXCR anew, one entry per CDR3 protein. The repertoire holds 1.5 million to 2 million distinct CDR3 sequences, with around a third as singletons. General study findings and limits: Clonotypes of the beta chain that were abundant in cord blood carried fewer insertions (memory repertoires showed none).

The sample was cord blood. The sequence came from a newborn girl in good health. The chain uses TRBV12-3 or TRBV12-4 and TRBJ1-6; D is possibly TRBD1 (6 bases). The CDR3 is CASHLGDKRSPPHF. CDR3 DNA: TGTGCCAGCCACTTAGGGGACAAACGGTCACCCCCCCACTTT.